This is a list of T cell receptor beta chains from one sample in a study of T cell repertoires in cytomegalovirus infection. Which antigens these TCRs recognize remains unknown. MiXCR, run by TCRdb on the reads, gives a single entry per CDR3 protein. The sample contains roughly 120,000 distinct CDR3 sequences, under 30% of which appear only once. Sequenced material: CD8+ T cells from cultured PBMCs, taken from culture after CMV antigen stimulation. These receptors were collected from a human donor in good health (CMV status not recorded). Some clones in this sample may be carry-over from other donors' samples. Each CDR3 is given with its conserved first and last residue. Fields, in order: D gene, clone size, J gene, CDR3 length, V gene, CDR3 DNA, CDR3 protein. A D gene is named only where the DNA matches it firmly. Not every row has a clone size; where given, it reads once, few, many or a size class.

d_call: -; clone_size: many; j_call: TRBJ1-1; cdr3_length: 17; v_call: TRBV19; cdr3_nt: TGTGCCAGTAACCCGACCGAATCAGGCGACTCGAACACTGAAGCTTTCTTT; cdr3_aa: CASNPTESGDSNTEAFF
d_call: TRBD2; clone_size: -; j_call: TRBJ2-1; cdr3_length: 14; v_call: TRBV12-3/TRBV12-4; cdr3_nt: TGTGCCAGCAGCTCAACTAGCGGGGGTAATGAGCAGTTCTTC; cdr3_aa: CASSSTSGGNEQFF
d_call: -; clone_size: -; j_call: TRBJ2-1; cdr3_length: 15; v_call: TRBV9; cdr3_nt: TGTGCCAGCAGCGACGGGAGACAATCCGGCAATGAGCAGTTCTTC; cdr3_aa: CASSDGRQSGNEQFF
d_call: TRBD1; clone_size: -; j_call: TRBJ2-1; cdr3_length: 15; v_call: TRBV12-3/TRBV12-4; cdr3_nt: TGTGCGAGCAGTTCGACAGGGATTTCCTACAATGAGCAGTTCTTC; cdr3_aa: CASSSTGISYNEQFF
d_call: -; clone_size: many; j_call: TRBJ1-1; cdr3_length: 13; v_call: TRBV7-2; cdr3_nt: TGTGCCAGCAGCCCCTCCGGGGGTACTGAAGCTTTCTTT; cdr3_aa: CASSPSGGTEAFF
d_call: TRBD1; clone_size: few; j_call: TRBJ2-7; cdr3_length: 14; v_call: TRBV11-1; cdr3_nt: TGTGCCAGCAGCTTCGGGACAGGCCTCTACGAGCAGTACTTC; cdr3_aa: CASSFGTGLYEQYF
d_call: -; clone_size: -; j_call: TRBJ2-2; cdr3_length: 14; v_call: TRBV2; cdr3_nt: TGTGCCAGCAGGGCACAGGGGAACACCGGGGAGCTGTTTTTT; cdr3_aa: CASRAQGNTGELFF
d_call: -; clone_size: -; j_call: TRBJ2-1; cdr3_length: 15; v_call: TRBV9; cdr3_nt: TGTGCCAGCAGCGTGTCGGGCCCCCCATACAATGAGCAGTTCTTC; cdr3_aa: CASSVSGPPYNEQFF
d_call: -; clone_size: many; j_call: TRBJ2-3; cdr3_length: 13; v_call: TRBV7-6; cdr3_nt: TGTGCCAGCAGCCGACTAGTGACAGATACGCAGTATTTT; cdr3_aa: CASSRLVTDTQYF
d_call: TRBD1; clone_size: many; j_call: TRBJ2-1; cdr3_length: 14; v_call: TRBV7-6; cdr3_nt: TGTGCCAGCAGCTTGACAGGGGGCTACAATGAGCAGTTCTTC; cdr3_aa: CASSLTGGYNEQFF
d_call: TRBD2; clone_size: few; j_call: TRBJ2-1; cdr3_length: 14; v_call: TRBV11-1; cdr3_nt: TGTGCCAGCAGACCAGCGGGGGGAAGGGATGAGCAGTTCTTC; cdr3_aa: CASRPAGGRDEQFF
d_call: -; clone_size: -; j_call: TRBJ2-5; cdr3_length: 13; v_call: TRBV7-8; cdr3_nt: TGTGCCAGCAGCTTAGAATGGTCGGAGACCCAGTACTTC; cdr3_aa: CASSLEWSETQYF
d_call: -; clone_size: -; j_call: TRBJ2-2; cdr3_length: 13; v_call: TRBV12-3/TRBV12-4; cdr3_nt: TGTGCCAGCAGTTTTGGGAACACCGGGGAGCTGTTTTTT; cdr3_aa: CASSFGNTGELFF
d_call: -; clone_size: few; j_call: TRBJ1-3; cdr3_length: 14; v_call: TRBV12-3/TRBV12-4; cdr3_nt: TGTGCCAGCTTAGGACAAAACTCTGGAAACACCATATATTTT; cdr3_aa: CASLGQNSGNTIYF
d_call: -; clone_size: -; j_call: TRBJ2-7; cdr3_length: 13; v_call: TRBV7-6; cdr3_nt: TGTGCCAGCAGCCCTGGACAGTTCTACGAGCAGTACTTC; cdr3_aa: CASSPGQFYEQYF
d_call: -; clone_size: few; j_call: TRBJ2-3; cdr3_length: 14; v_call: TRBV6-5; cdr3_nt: TGTGCCAGCAGTTACGGGTTATCCGAAGATACGCAGTATTTT; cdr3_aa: CASSYGLSEDTQYF
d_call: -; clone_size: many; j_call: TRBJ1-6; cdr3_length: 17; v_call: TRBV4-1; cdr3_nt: TGCGCCAGCAGCCAAGATTCTCCACTTAATGGGGGTTCACCCCTCCACTTT; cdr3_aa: CASSQDSPLNGGSPLHF
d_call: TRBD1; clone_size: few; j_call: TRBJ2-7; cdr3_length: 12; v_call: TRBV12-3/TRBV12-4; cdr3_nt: TGTGCCAGCAGGACAGGGACGCACGAGCAGTACTTC; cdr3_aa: CASRTGTHEQYF
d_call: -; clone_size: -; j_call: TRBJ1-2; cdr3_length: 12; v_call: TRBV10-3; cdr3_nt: TGTGCCATCAGTGAGACCCTGAATGGCTACACCTTC; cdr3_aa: CAISETLNGYTF
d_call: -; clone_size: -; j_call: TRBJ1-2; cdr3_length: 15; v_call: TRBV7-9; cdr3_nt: TGTGCCAGCAGCTTAGCGGGGCAGGGGCACTATGGCTACACCTTC; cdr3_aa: CASSLAGQGHYGYTF
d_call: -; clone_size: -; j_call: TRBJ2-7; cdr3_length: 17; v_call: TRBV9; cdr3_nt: TGTGCCAGCAGCGTAGCCCCCGGGGAAAAGGGGTTCTACGAGCAGTACTTC; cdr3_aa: CASSVAPGEKGFYEQYF
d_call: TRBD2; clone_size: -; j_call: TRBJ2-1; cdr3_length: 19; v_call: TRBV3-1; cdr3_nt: TGTGCCAGCAGCCAAGAGTTGGGCGGGGGGAGGAGGACCTACAATGAGCAGTTCTTC; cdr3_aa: CASSQELGGGRRTYNEQFF
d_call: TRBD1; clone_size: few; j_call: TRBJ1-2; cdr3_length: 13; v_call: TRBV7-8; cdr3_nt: TGTGCCAGCAGCAACACGAGGACAGGGGATATTACCTTC; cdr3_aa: CASSNTRTGDITF
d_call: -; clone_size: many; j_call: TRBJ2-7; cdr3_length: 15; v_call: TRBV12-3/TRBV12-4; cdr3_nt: TGTGCCAGCAGTCTCAATCCCGGGACCTCCTACGAGCAGTACTTC; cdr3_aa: CASSLNPGTSYEQYF
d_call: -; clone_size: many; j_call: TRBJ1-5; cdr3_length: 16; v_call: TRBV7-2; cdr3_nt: TGTGCCAGCAGCTTAATTACTGGGGGAGGCAATCAGCCCCAGCATTTT; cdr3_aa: CASSLITGGGNQPQHF
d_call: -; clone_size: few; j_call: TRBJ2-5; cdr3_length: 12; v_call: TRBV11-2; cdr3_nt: TGTGCCAGCAACCCCGGGGGAGAGACCCAGTACTTC; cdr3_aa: CASNPGGETQYF
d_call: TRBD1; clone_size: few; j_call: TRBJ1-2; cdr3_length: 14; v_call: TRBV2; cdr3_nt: TGTGCCAGCAGTGACCCACAGGGGAACTATGGCTACACCTTC; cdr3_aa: CASSDPQGNYGYTF
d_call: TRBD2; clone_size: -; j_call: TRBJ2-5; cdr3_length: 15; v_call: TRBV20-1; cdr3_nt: TGCAGTGCACGTCAGCGGGAGGCACTCCAAGAGACCCAGTACTTC; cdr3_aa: CSARQREALQETQYF
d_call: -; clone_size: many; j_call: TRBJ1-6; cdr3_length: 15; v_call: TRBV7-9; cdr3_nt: TGTGCCAGCAGCTCGACATCGGGGGTGAGTTCACCCCTCCACTTT; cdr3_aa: CASSSTSGVSSPLHF
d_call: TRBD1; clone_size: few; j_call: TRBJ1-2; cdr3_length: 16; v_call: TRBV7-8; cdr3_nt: TGTGCCAGCAGCTCTGAAGATGGGGACAGGCGGGATGGCTACACCTTC; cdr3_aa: CASSSEDGDRRDGYTF
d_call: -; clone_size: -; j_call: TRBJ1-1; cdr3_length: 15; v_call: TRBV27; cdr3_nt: TGTGCCAGCAGTTTATCGACCCCCCCACACACTGAAGCTTTCTTT; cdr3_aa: CASSLSTPPHTEAFF
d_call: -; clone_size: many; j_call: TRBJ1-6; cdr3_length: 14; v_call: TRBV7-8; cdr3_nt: TGTGCCAGCAGCTTACCGGGATATAATTCACCCCTCCACTTT; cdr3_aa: CASSLPGYNSPLHF
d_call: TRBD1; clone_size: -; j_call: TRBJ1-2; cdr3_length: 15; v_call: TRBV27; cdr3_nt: TGTGCCAGCAGTTCGACCTCAGGGGGCAGTTATGGCTACACCTTC; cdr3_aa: CASSSTSGGSYGYTF
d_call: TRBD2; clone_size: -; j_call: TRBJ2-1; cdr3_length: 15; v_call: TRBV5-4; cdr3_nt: TGTGCCAGCAGCTCCGGACTAGCGGGGTTCGATGAGCAGTTCTTC; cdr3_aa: CASSSGLAGFDEQFF
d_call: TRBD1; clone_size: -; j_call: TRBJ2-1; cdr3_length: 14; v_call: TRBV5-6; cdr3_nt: TGTGCCAGCAGCTTAGGACAGGGGACCTATGAGCAGTTCTTC; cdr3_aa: CASSLGQGTYEQFF
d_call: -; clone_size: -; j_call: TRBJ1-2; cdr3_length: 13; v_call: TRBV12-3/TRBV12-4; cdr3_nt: TGTGCCAGCAGATCACGGGCAGAATATGGCTACACCTTC; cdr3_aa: CASRSRAEYGYTF
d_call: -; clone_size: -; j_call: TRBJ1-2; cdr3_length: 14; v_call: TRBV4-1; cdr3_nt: TGCGCCAGCAGCCTACCCGGGACCCCCTCCGGCTACACCTTC; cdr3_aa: CASSLPGTPSGYTF
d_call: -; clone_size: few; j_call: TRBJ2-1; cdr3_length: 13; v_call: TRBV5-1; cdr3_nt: TGCGCCAGCAGCCGGACATCCTACAATGAGCAGTTCTTC; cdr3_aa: CASSRTSYNEQFF
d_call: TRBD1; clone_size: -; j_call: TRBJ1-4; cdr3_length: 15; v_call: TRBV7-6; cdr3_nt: TGTGCCAGCAGCCCCCTAGGGACAGGAAATGAAAAACTGTTTTTT; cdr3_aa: CASSPLGTGNEKLFF
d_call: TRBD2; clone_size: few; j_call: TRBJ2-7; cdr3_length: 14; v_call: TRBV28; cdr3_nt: TGTGCCAGCAGTTTAACGGCGGGAGGGGAAGAGCAGTACTTC; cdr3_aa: CASSLTAGGEEQYF
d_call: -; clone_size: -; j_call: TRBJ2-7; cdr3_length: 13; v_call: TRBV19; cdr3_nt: TGTGCCAGTAGTATTGGGGGGCTTTACGAGCAGTACTTC; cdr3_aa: CASSIGGLYEQYF
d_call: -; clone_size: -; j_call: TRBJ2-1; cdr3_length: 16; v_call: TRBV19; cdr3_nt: TGTGCCAGTAGTGAACTAGCTTGGAGCTCCTACAATGAGCAGTTCTTC; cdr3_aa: CASSELAWSSYNEQFF
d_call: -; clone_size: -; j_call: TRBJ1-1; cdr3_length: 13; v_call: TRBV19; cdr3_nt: TGTGCCAGTAGTATTTCACAGAACACTGAAGCTTTCTTT; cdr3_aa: CASSISQNTEAFF
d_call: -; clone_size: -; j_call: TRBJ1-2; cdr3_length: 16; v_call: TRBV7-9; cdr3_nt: TGTGCCAGCAGCTTAGGGGCGACTGATATCGATTATGGCTACACCTTC; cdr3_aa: CASSLGATDIDYGYTF
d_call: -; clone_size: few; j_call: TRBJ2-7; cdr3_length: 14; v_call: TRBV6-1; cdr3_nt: TGTGCCAGCAGTGTCGGAGATGTGTCCTACGAGCAGTACTTC; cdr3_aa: CASSVGDVSYEQYF
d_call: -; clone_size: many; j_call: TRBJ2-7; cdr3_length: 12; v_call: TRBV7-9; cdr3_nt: TGTGCCAGCAGCTTAGTGCTCTCCGAGCAGTACTTC; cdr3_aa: CASSLVLSEQYF
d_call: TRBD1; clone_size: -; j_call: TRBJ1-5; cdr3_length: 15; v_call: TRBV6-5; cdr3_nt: TGTGCCAGCAGACCCTCACAGGGGTCGTATCAGCCCCAGCATTTT; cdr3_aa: CASRPSQGSYQPQHF